This T cell receptor (beta chain) was retrieved from a study of blood T cell repertoires in COVID-19 (dated by TCRdb to 2020 to 2022). For the wider study: Samples covering the acute and convalescent phases of COVID-19 were provided by collaborators in the United States, Italy and Spain. Where available, HLA class I and class II types were obtained from metadata supplied by the sample provider rather than from assay-based typing. The prospective study material was composed of cDNA or gDNA derived from T cells, B-cell-depleted T cells, or PBMCs. Sample metadata almost always included a de-identified subject ID, COVID-19 status, age in years and sex. Samples were obtained from the ongoing ImmuneRACE study (first 160 participants) and from 1,254 subjects provided by 6 global collaborators. The repertoires were made available in a free public database intended to serve as a resource for research on the immune response to SARS-CoV-2. Deeply sampled blood TCRbeta repertoires from subjects exposed to, actively infected with, or recovered from COVID-19 were included in the dataset.

TCRbeta CDR3 regions were amplified from genomic DNA by means of the immunoSEQ Assay, a bias-controlled multiplex PCR. In the authors' own workflow: The number of nucleated cells in each sample was estimated by amplification of reference gene primers within the assay. Sequence reads were collapsed and filtered to measure the absolute abundance of every unique TCRbeta CDR3 rearrangement. For each sample, productive Simpson clonality was calculated as the square root of Simpson's diversity index across productive rearrangements. TCRdb took over this immuneACCESS table, retaining in-frame rearrangements with V and J assigned. Such tables are incomplete; in checked studies, under half of the missing clones stem from an unresolved V gene, and the remainder is unexplained. Clone size and V and J calls were adopted from that table, with D and trimming inferred from the DNA. This sample is represented by 50,000 to 65,000 clones; approximately 85% of them were singletons. The ten largest clonotypes hold 16% of the sample.

General study outcomes and caveats: The quantity of clinical and demographic metadata differed by source and by participant and was supplied without curation.

Collaborating institutions collected whole blood in K2EDTA tubes following their own protocols. For TCRbeta analysis, collaborators shipped samples as frozen whole blood, isolated PBMCs, or DNA extracted from either of those sample types. The CDR3 spans 14 residues, from the cysteine through the phenylalanine. Only the CDR3 part of the read is kept: 42 bases, read in frame from the first base. Between the V and J ends, shortened by 0 bases and 5 bases respectively, the junction contains 7 bases. The germline V gene sets CDR1 to KGHSH and CDR2 to LQKENI. Details on this clone: Its antigen remains unidentified. The input lacks base qualities; no much larger clone sits a single base away.

The sequenced sample was peripheral blood. Recombination joined TRBV18 with TRBJ2-2; matching of 6 bases hints at TRBD2 as the D gene. This TCR was sampled from a human donor in a cohort sampled during active COVID-19. In nucleotide form, the sequence is TGTGCCAGCTCACCACCGGAGGGAACCGGGGAGCTGTTTTTT. The translation is CASSPPEGTGELFF.